The present T cell receptor (beta chain) was sequenced within a study of CD8+ T cells in alopecia areata. Details on this clone: Antigen: not known.

Extracted RNA was reverse transcribed into cDNA, the sequencing template. The repertoire was sequenced with immunoSEQ multiplex PCR; TCRdb's copy has only in-frame clones and lacks some. The sample has 150,000 to 200,000 clones, around three fifths seen once. V lost 4 bases to trimming and J lost 1 base; unmatched junction nucleotides: 5. The length of the CDR3 is 15 residues. CDR1 is GTSNPN, CDR2 SVGIG, per germline (reference sequence). Study findings and constraints: Among the top 100, expanded CD8+ clones, as well as scalp clonality, were significantly decreased by tofacitinib. Relative to mice, TCR sharing across patients was less clear, a difference possibly HLA-related. It was lesional scalp, especially alopecia totalis/universalis, that showed higher clonality than normal scalp.

As for treatment: oral pan-JAK inhibitor, 5-10 mg twice daily. Researchers gathered lesional scalp punch biopsies and peripheral blood from patients with alopecia areata. The specimen was CD4+ T cells sorted from blood, collected at week 24, from a patient treated with tofacitinib. The genes are TRBV30 and TRBJ2-2; 8 bases agree with TRBD1. This sequence was found in a human donor with alopecia areata. The chain's CDR3 is CAWNFGTGNTGELFF. CDR3 coding DNA: TGTGCCTGGAACTTCGGGACAGGGAACACCGGGGAGCTGTTTTTT.